This T cell receptor beta chain was sequenced in a study of cytomegalovirus exposure and HLA in healthy donors. Regarding this clone: As yet, its antigen is unknown.

60 Vbeta and 13 Jbeta primers were used in PCR. Profiled with immunoSEQ multiplex PCR; TCRdb holds only in-frame clones, not every one. The table has under 150,000 clones, 75% to 85% seen once; the top ten hold more than 7%. Trimming removed 3 bases from V and 8 bases from J; junction bases left unmatched: 4. The CDR3 is 15 amino acids. The V gene's germline CDR1 is LNHNV and CDR2 YYDKDF (reference sequence). Notes on the study in general: Earlier analysis yielded a pattern in which most TCR beta V segments were productive about 87% or about 30% of the time.

The genes are TRBV15 and TRBJ2-1; 13 bases are a match to TRBD2. Source material: PBMCs. This sequence originates from a woman aged 45-65 years in good health and CMV-seropositive. The CDR3 DNA sequence: TGTGCCACCAGCAGCGGACTAGCGGGAGTCTATGAGCAGTTCTTC. Protein sequence: CATSSGLAGVYEQFF.